The 21 T cell receptor beta chains in this list originate from one sample, sequenced in a study of blood T cell repertoires in COVID-19. Clones were read by immunoSEQ multiplex PCR, and TCRdb kept only the in-frame ones, dropping some. The sample lists over 200,000 clones, 88% occurring once. Sequenced input: peripheral blood. The receptors derive from a woman in her sixties with acute or convalescent COVID-19.

The chain has TRBV5-1 and TRBJ2-6, with 9 bases aligning to TRBD1. The germline CDR1 and CDR2 sequences are SGHRS and YFSETQ. The CDR3 loop spans 17 amino acids. The V segment lost 7 bases and the J segment 0 bases; nucleotides outside the gene matches: 8. The CDR3: CASAPGTGNSGANVLTF. CDR3 nucleotide sequence: TGCGCCAGCGCCCCGGGGACAGGGAACTCTGGGGCCAACGTCCTGACTTTC.

The V call is TRBV6-5, the J call TRBJ2-2, with 8 bases fitting TRBD1. Germline CDR1 MNHEY, CDR2 SVGAGI. The CDR3 has 15 amino acids. The V gene end was trimmed by 6 bases and the J gene end by 4 bases; junction bases not matched to a gene: 7. The CDR3 reads CASSVDRGFTGELFF. In DNA, the CDR3 is TGTGCCAGCAGCGTCGACAGGGGCTTCACCGGGGAGCTGTTTTTT.

This clone came up a few times. The DNA of the CDR3 is TGTGCCAGCAGTAGCACGTGGGGCAATCAGCCCCAGCATTTT. Translating gives CASSSTWGNQPQHF. V and J are TRBV5-5 and TRBJ1-5; D gene uncertain. The CDR3 loop spans 14 amino acids. V was pared by 5 bases and J by 2 bases, with 11 bases between. The germline V gene has CDR1 SGHKS and CDR2 YYEKEE (reference sequence).

The CDR3 sequence is CASSMTGALKYNEQFF. CDR3 nucleotides: TGTGCCAGTAGTATGACAGGGGCCCTAAAATACAATGAGCAGTTCTTC. The chain links TRBV19 to TRBJ2-1; 8 bases map to TRBD1. This CDR3 spans 16 amino acids. Germline CDR1 LNHDA, CDR2 SQIVND (reference sequence). Losses at the gene ends were 3 bases for V and 4 bases for J; bases not matched to a gene: 8. The full variable domain, in which reference TRBV19 and TRBJ2-1 provide the parts outside the CDR3, is DGGITQSPKYLFRKEGQNVTLSCEQNLNHDAMYWYRQDPGQGLRLIYYSQIVNDFQKGDIAEGYSVSREKKESFPLTVTSAQKNPTAFYLCASSMTGALKYNEQFFGPGTRLTVL.

The chain uses TRBV28 and TRBJ2-1; TRBD2 matches at 12 bases. Trimming at V came to 5 bases and at J to 1 base, leaving 6 bases not matched to a gene. The CDR3 spans 17 residues. CDR1 and CDR2 from the germline V gene are MDHEN and SYDVKM. The CDR3 here is CASSRRTSGKSYNEQFF. The CDR3 nucleotides are TGTGCCAGCAGTCGTCGGACTAGCGGGAAGTCCTACAATGAGCAGTTCTTC.

This sequence joins TRBV7-2 and TRBJ2-7; D might be TRBD1 (5 bases). The V end was cut by 3 bases, the J end by 2 bases, with 8 bases between. The CDR3 spans 13 residues. Germline CDR1 and CDR2: SGHTA and FQGNSA. The CDR3 region has the DNA TGTGCCAGCAGCTTCCCGGACACCTACGAGCAGTACTTC. It specifies CASSFPDTYEQYF.

As regards this clone: Compared with germline, one end of the junction differs, possibly owing to a read error. This chain links TRBV6-5 with TRBJ1-1; no clear D. This CDR3 region has 15 residues. The germline V gene encodes CDR1 MNHEY and CDR2 SVGAGI. CDR3 nucleotide sequence: TGTGCCAGCGGAAACGGTCCGGGATTTAACATTGAAGCTTTCTTT. Translated: CASGNGPGFNIEAFF.

This rearrangement joins TRBV6-1 to TRBJ1-2; 7 bases are shared with TRBD1. Germline V gives CDR1 MNHNS, CDR2 SASEGT. V trimming: 3 bases; J trimming: 4 bases; junction bases outside the gene matches: 8. This CDR3 region has 15 residues. The CDR3 DNA is TGTGCCAGCAGTGAGAGAGACAGGGTTATCTATGGCTACACCTTC. This gives the protein CASSERDRVIYGYTF.

This chain connects TRBV11-2 to TRBJ1-2, with 7 bases matching TRBD1. With 3 bases clipped from V and 6 bases from J, the junction kept 10 bases outside the gene matches. The germline CDR1 and CDR2 sequences are SGHAT and FQNNGV. The CDR3 is 15 residues long. CDR3 in DNA: TGTGCCAGCAGCTTTATTGTCCAGGGGGTCGATGGCTACACCTTC. Protein: CASSFIVQGVDGYTF.

The V gene is TRBV5-1, the J gene TRBJ2-5; tentatively, D is TRBD2 (7 bases). Germline CDR1 and CDR2: SGHRS and YFSETQ. This CDR3 contains 15 residues. V lost 2 bases, J lost 3 bases, and 14 bases lay in between. The CDR3 spells CASSFPGGHEETQYF. CDR3 DNA: TGCGCCAGCAGCTTTCCGGGGGGACATGAAGAGACCCAGTACTTC.

The chain joins TRBV6-1 to TRBJ1-5; possibly TRBD1 for D (5 bases). Looked up from germline, CDR1 is MNHNS and CDR2 is SASEGT. The CDR3 has 17 amino acids. V was trimmed by 0 bases and J by 3 bases, leaving 15 bases between them. CDR3 coding DNA: TGTGCCAGCAGTGAAGCTTCCGACTGGGGCCTCAATCAGCCCCAGCATTTT. It yields the protein CASSEASDWGLNQPQHF.

This clone was found a few times. The J gene is TRBJ1-2, the V gene TRBV4-1, with D perhaps matching TRBD1 (5 bases). Germline V gene sequence: CDR1 MGHRA, CDR2 YSYEKL. Trimming took 1 base from V and 3 from J, leaving 12 bases between them. The CDR3 runs 15 residues. Here the CDR3 reads CASSQGPGKDYGYTF. CDR3 nucleotides: TGCGCCAGCAGCCAAGGACCAGGGAAGGACTATGGCTACACCTTC.

This clone is a singleton in its sample. The V gene is TRBV7-9, the J gene TRBJ1-2; possible D gene TRBD1, 5 bases. Germline V gene data show CDR1 as SEHNR and CDR2 as FQNEAQ (reference sequence). This CDR3 is built from 13 residues. Trimming pared 5 bases from V and 3 bases from J, leaving 10 bases between. Here the CDR3 DNA reads TGTGCCAGCAGCGTGACAGAAGACTATGGCTACACCTTC. The encoded protein is CASSVTEDYGYTF.

The chain carries TRBV5-4 and TRBJ1-4; D ambiguous. This CDR3 region has 14 residues. Trimming stripped 0 bases from V and 1 base from J, with 4 bases between. Looked up from germline, CDR1 is SGHNT and CDR2 is YYREEE (reference sequence). The CDR3 spells CASSLDQTNEKLFF. The CDR3, as DNA: TGTGCCAGCAGCTTGGATCAAACTAATGAAAAACTGTTTTTT. The full variable domain, completed using reference TRBV5-4 and TRBJ1-4, is ETGVTQSPTHLIKTRGQQVTLRCSSQSGHNTVSWYQQALGQGPQFIFQYYREEENGRGNFPPRFSGLQFPNYSSELNVNALELDDSALYLCASSLDQTNEKLFFGSGTQLSVL.

This clone appeared once. The V gene is TRBV6-5, the J gene TRBJ2-7; tentatively, D is TRBD1 (5 bases). CDR3 size: 14 residues. Germline values: CDR1 MNHEY, CDR2 SVGAGI. Trimming stripped 6 bases from V and 0 bases from J, with 12 bases between. CDR3: CASRARDYSYEQYF. The CDR3 DNA is TGTGCCAGCAGGGCCAGGGATTACTCCTACGAGCAGTACTTC.

The gene calls are TRBV14 and TRBJ2-3, with 10 bases aligning to TRBD2. CDR3 size: 14 residues. Germline-derived CDR1 and CDR2 are SGHDN and FVKESK. The J segment lost 7 bases and the V segment lost 4 bases, leaving 5 bases of the junction unmatched. The CDR3 nucleotides read TGTGCCAGCAGCCTAAGGACTAGCGGCTATACGCAGTATTTT. It yields the protein CASSLRTSGYTQYF.

This chain uses TRBV4-2 with TRBJ1-2; 7 nucleotides align to TRBD1. CDR1 and CDR2 from the germline V gene are LGHNA and YNFKEQ. J lost 3 bases, V lost 1 base, and 8 bases had no gene match. The CDR3 loop spans 16 amino acids. The CDR3 nucleotides read TGTGCCAGCAGCCAAGGGGTAGGGGGCTCTTACTATGGCTACACCTTC. Amino acid sequence: CASSQGVGGSYYGYTF.

This chain connects TRBV4-2 to TRBJ2-3; 13 nucleotides agree with TRBD2. J was trimmed by 5 bases and V by 4 bases; bases with no gene match: 6. The germline CDR1 and CDR2 sequences are LGHNA and YNFKEQ. The CDR3 totals 16 residues. Here the CDR3 reads CASSRTSGGAGDTQYF. The CDR3 nucleotides read TGTGCCAGCAGCCGAACTAGCGGGGGGGCGGGAGATACGCAGTATTTT.

Only a few counts were recorded for this clone. The CDR3 spells CAWRRGGGRRAGELFF. DNA of the CDR3: TGTGCCTGGAGAAGGGGCGGCGGGAGGAGGGCCGGGGAGCTGTTTTTT. The chain employs TRBV30 and TRBJ2-2; 8 positions agree with TRBD2. The trim removed 3 bases at V and 6 bases at J, leaving 12 bases unmatched. This CDR3 has 16 residues. CDR1 is GTSNPN, CDR2 SVGIG, per germline (reference sequence).

The J gene is TRBJ2-7, the V gene TRBV9; D uncertain. Germline V gene lookup returns CDR1 SGDLS and CDR2 YYNGEE. The CDR3 is 15 residues long. V was trimmed by 0 bases and J by 4 bases, leaving 14 bases between them. The CDR3 protein is CASSVGPEVWYEQYF. The CDR3 DNA reads as TGTGCCAGCAGCGTAGGTCCCGAGGTTTGGTACGAGCAGTACTTC.

The genes are TRBV18 and TRBJ2-7; 12 bases agree with TRBD1. The CDR3 is 15 amino acids. Trimming removed 3 bases from V and 3 bases from J; junction bases left unmatched: 3. Germline CDR1 and CDR2: KGHSH and LQKENI. The CDR3 DNA is TGTGCCAGCTCACCGGGGACAGGGGGCCTCTACGAGCAGTACTTC. Amino acids: CASSPGTGGLYEQYF.